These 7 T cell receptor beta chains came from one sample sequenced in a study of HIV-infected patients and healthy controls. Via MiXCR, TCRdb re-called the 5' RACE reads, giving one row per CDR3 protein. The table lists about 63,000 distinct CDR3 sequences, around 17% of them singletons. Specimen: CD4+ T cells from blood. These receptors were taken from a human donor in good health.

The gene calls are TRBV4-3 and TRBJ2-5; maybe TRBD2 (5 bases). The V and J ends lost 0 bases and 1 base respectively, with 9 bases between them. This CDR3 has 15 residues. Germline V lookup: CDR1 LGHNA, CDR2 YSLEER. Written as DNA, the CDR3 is TGCGCCAGCAGCCAAGACTTCACTAGCCAAGAGACCCAGTACTTC. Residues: CASSQDFTSQETQYF.

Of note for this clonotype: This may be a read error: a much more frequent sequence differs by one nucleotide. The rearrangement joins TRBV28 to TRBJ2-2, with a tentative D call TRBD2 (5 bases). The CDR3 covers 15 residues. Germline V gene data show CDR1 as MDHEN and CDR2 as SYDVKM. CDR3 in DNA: TGTGCCAGCACCCTCCGGGCCAGGCTAGTCGGGGAGCTGTATTTT. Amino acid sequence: CASTLRARLVGELYF.

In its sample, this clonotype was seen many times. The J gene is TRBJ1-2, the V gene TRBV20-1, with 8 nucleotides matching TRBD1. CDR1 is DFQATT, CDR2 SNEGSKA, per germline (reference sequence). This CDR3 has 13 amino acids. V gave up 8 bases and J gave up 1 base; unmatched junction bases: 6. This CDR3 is CSLGQGINYGYTF. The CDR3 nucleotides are TGCAGTCTAGGACAGGGCATTAACTATGGCTACACCTTC.

The CDR3: CASSLDPSYEQYF. For the CDR3, the DNA is TGTGCCAGCAGCTTAGACCCCTCCTACGAGCAGTACTTC. This rearrangement joins TRBV7-3 to TRBJ2-7, with no clear D. Trimming removed 2 bases at V and 0 bases at J, with 5 bases between. Germline V gene data show CDR1 as SGHTA and CDR2 as FQGTGA. The CDR3 is made up of 13 amino acids. Drawing the rest from reference TRBV7-3 and TRBJ2-7, the complete variable domain is GAGVSQTPSNKVTEKGKYVELRCDPISGHTALYWYRQSLGQGPEFLIYFQGTGAADDSGLPNDRFFAVRPEGSVSTLKIQRTERGDSAVYLCASSLDPSYEQYFGPGTRLTVT.

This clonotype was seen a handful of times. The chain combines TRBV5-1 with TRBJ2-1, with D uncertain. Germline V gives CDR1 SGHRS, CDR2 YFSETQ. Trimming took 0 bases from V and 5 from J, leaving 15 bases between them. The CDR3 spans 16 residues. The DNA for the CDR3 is TGCGCCAGCAGCTTGGCCGGCCACAGTCCGGACAATGAGCAGTTCTTC. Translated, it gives CASSLAGHSPDNEQFF.

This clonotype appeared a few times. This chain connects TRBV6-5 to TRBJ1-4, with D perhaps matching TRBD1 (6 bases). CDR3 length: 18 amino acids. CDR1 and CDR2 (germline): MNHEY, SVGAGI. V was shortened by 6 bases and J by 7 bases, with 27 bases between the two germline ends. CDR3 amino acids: CASSSPGAQRSGREKLFF. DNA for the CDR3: TGTGCCAGCAGCTCCCCGGGGGCGCAACGAAGTGGGCGTGAAAAACTGTTTTTT.

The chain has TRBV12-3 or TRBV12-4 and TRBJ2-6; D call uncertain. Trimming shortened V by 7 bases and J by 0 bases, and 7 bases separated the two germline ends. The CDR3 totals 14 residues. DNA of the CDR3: TGTGCCAGCACCTCTTTCTCTGGGGCCAACGTCCTGACTTTC. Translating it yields CASTSFSGANVLTF.